Ten or more counts support the clone carrying this TCR beta chain. The length of the CDR3 is 14 residues. CDR1 and CDR2 (germline): MNHEY, SVGEGT. Between the trimmed V and J ends, which lost 7 bases and 0 bases, there was a span of 10 bases. The sample belongs to a study of early T cells in non-severe SARS-CoV-2 infection. TCRdb re-called the 5' RACE reads with MiXCR, one entry per CDR3 protein. The sample consists of 27,000 or so distinct CDR3 sequences, around 7% of them appearing once. This chain connects TRBV6-2 or TRBV6-3 to TRBJ1-5; D possibly corresponds to TRBD1 (6 bases). The clonotype originates from an adult who was a healthcare worker with PCR-confirmed SARS-CoV-2 infection or an uninfected control (not recorded which). Material for sequencing was whole blood. In DNA, the CDR3 is TGTGCCAGCAAGTCAGGGGCTAGCAATCAGCCCCAGCATTTT. Protein: CASKSGASNQPQHF.